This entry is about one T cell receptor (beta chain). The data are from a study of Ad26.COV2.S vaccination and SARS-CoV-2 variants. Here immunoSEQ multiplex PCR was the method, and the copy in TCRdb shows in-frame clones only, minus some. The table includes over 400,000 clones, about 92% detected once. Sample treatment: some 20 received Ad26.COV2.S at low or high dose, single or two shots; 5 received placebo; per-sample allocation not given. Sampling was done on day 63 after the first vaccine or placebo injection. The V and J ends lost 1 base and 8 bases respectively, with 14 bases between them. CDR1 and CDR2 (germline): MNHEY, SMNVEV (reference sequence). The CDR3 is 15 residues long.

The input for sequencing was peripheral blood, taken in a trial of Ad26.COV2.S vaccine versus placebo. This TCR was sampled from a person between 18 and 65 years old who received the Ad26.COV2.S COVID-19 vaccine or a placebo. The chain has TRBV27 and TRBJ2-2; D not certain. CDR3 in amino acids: CASSLYVTRVGELFF. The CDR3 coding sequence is TGTGCCAGCAGTTTATATGTGACAAGGGTGGGGGAGCTGTTTTTT.